These 2 T cell receptor beta chains were sequenced from one sample in a study of blood T cell repertoires in COVID-19. Generated by immunoSEQ multiplex PCR, the TCRdb table keeps only in-frame clones and is missing some. Of around 210,000 clones listed, approximately 85% are singletons. The specimen sequenced was peripheral blood. These receptors were taken from a man aged 50 to 59 with COVID-19, enrolled during active disease.

The rearrangement links TRBV4-2 to TRBJ1-2; no definite D call. Germline loops: CDR1 LGHNA, CDR2 YNFKEQ. This CDR3 region has 15 residues. V was clipped by 0 bases and J by 2 bases, with 10 bases between them. The CDR3: CASSQETTPNYGYTF. CDR3 sequence (DNA): TGTGCCAGCAGCCAAGAAACTACTCCCAACTATGGCTACACCTTC.

The rearrangement uses TRBV18 and TRBJ2-3; tentatively, D is TRBD1 (6 bases). The CDR3 length is 17 residues. Germline lookup yields CDR1 KGHSH and CDR2 LQKENI. V dropped 3 bases and J dropped 0 bases, with 16 bases sitting between them. The CDR3 sequence is CASSPPTSGGSTDTQYF. The CDR3 DNA follows: TGTGCCAGCTCACCTCCAACGAGTGGGGGCAGCACAGATACGCAGTATTTT.